The sequence of this TCR beta chain was determined in a study of T-cell reconstitution after alpha-beta-depleted transplantation in children. The V gene's germline CDR1 is ENHRY and CDR2 SYGVKD. This CDR3 contains 15 residues. Trimming at V came to 11 bases and at J to 0 bases, leaving 11 bases not matched to a gene. The TCRbeta library incorporated unique molecular identifiers. TCRdb ran MiXCR on the PCR reads and lists one entry per CDR3 protein. The sample carries 260,000 or so distinct CDR3 sequences, 12% recorded once. The sample holds many counts of this clonotype. The gene calls are TRBV10-3 and TRBJ2-3; 7 positions match TRBD1. This clonotype was obtained from a human donor who donated a stem cell graft to a child with acute lymphoblastic leukemia. The sequencing used PBMCs from the stem cell graft donor, collected from the stem cell graft. The CDR3 sequence: CAVNGQAISTDTQYF. CDR3 bases: TGTGCCGTCAACGGACAGGCGATTAGCACAGATACGCAGTATTTT.